Shown below are 28 T cell receptor beta chains from a single sample sequenced in a study of CD8+ T cells in alopecia areata. RNA extraction was followed by reverse transcription into cDNA, which acted as the sequencing template. The repertoire was sequenced with immunoSEQ multiplex PCR; TCRdb's copy has only in-frame clones and lacks some. The sample has some 150,000 clones, 45% to 60% seen once. Source: CD8+ T cells sorted from blood, taken at week 0. These receptors were obtained from a human donor with alopecia areata.

The chain uses TRBV25-1 and TRBJ1-6, with a possible D match to TRBD1 (5 bases). Germline values: CDR1 MGHDK, CDR2 SYGVNS. CDR3 length: 14 residues. The V and J ends lost 8 bases and 7 bases respectively, with 15 bases between them. DNA of the CDR3: TGTGCCAGCGCCCCCGGGTCAGGGAATTCACCCCTCCACTTT. Its translation: CASAPGSGNSPLHF.

The V gene is TRBV4-1, the J gene TRBJ1-2; possibly TRBD1 for D (5 bases). Per the germline V gene, CDR1 is MGHRA and CDR2 is YSYEKL. This CDR3 has 17 amino acids. V was clipped by 3 bases and J by 2 bases, with 19 bases between them. Here the CDR3 DNA reads TGCGCCAGCAGCCACGGTAACGACAGAATAAACAACTATGGCTACACCTTC. Amino acid sequence: CASSHGNDRINNYGYTF.

V and J are TRBV10-2 and TRBJ1-5; no clear D gene. Germline-derived CDR1 and CDR2 are WSHSY and SAAADI. The CDR3 is 20 residues long. V dropped 5 bases and J dropped 0 bases, with 26 bases sitting between them. For the CDR3, the DNA is TGCGCCAGCAGTCTCCGTGGAGGGCCAACACAGAACTCTAGCAATCAGCCCCAGCATTTT. It yields the protein CASSLRGGPTQNSSNQPQHF.

This clone occurred a few times. The CDR3 coding sequence is TGTGCCTGGAGTCCACAGGAGGGGAACACCGGGGAGCTGTTTTTT. Translating gives CAWSPQEGNTGELFF. The rearrangement joins TRBV30 to TRBJ2-2, with D possibly being TRBD2 (6 bases). Germline V CDR1 and CDR2: GTSNPN, SVGIG (reference sequence). The CDR3 contains 15 residues. V was trimmed by 2 bases and J by 1 base, leaving 11 bases between them.

This sequence joins TRBV15 and TRBJ2-2; D is unresolved. Germline-derived CDR1 and CDR2 are LNHNV and YYDKDF (reference sequence). There are 13 residues in the CDR3. V was trimmed by 5 bases and J by 4 bases, leaving 8 bases between them. The CDR3 nucleotides are TGTGCCACCAGCTATCAACCCACCGGGGAGCTGTTTTTT. This codes for CATSYQPTGELFF.

Concerning this clone itself: At the DNA level, this CDR3 is encoded by other sequences in the same sample as well. The V gene is TRBV30, the J gene TRBJ2-6; D gene uncertain. Trimming took off 2 bases at V and 1 base at J, with 6 bases between the two ends. The germline V gene encodes CDR1 GTSNPN and CDR2 SVGIG (reference sequence). The CDR3 covers 14 residues. The CDR3 loop reads CAWSLSSGANVLTF. The CDR3 nucleotides are TGTGCCTGGAGTCTCTCTTCTGGGGCCAACGTCCTGACTTTC. Combining the CDR3 with reference TRBV30 and TRBJ2-6 gives the whole variable domain SQTIHQWPATLVQPVGSPLSLECTVEGTSNPNLYWYRQAAGRGLQLLFYSVGIGQISSEVPQNLSASRPQDRQFILSSKKLLLSDSGFYLCAWSLSSGANVLTFGAGSRLTVL.

The chain uses TRBV30 and TRBJ2-7; 8 nucleotides align to TRBD1. CDR3 length equals 13 residues. Per the germline V gene, CDR1 is GTSNPN and CDR2 is SVGIG (reference sequence). J gave up 3 bases and V 0 bases, and 1 base lay outside the gene matches. CDR3 nucleotide sequence: TGTGCCTGGAGTGTAACAGGGGGCTACGAGCAGTACTTC. Amino acid sequence: CAWSVTGGYEQYF. Full variable domain (outside the CDR3, taken from reference TRBV30 and TRBJ2-7): SQTIHQWPATLVQPVGSPLSLECTVEGTSNPNLYWYRQAAGRGLQLLFYSVGIGQISSEVPQNLSASRPQDRQFILSSKKLLLSDSGFYLCAWSVTGGYEQYFGPGTRLTVT.

This sequence joins TRBV2 and TRBJ2-5; 13 positions match TRBD2. Unmatched junction bases numbered 7, after V lost 3 bases and J lost 9 bases. Germline CDR1 SNHLY, CDR2 FYNNEI. CDR3 size: 15 residues. The CDR3 region has the DNA TGTGCCAGCAGTGAGACTAGCGGGGGGCCGGTGGCCCAGTACTTC. It specifies CASSETSGGPVAQYF.

J is TRBJ1-2 and V is TRBV2, with D unclear. The CDR3 runs 12 residues. Germline assignment: CDR1 SNHLY and CDR2 FYNNEI. Trimming took 7 bases from V and 8 from J, leaving 14 bases between them. This CDR3 reads CASNPGLEGYTF. The CDR3 DNA is TGTGCCAGCAATCCCGGGCTGGAGGGCTACACCTTC.

This clone was seen once. V is TRBV19 and J is TRBJ2-7, with TRBD2 as a possible D gene (5 bases). Germline-derived CDR1 and CDR2 are LNHDA and SQIVND (reference sequence). V lost 2 bases, J lost 4 bases, and 18 bases lay in between. This CDR3 has 16 amino acids. CDR3 loop: CASSISKRASGYEQYF. The CDR3 DNA sequence: TGTGCCAGTAGTATATCGAAACGGGCCTCGGGATACGAGCAGTACTTC.

Only a few counts were recorded for this clone. The chain is built from TRBV30 and TRBJ2-3; D not certain. V was pared by 3 bases and J by 4 bases, with 5 bases between. This CDR3 is built from 11 residues. Germline CDR1 GTSNPN, CDR2 SVGIG (reference sequence). The CDR3 region has the DNA TGTGCCTGGAGCCTTTCAGATACGCAGTATTTT. Its translation: CAWSLSDTQYF.

This clone appeared many times. This chain connects TRBV15 to TRBJ2-5, with D perhaps matching TRBD1 or TRBD2 (5 bases each). Germline V gene data show CDR1 as LNHNV and CDR2 as YYDKDF (reference sequence). The length of the CDR3 is 14 residues. With 0 bases removed from V and 5 bases from J, the gap between germline ends came to 10 bases. CDR3 coding DNA: TGTGCCACCAGCAGAGATGGGACCGATGAGACCCAGTACTTC. Its translation is CATSRDGTDETQYF.

The chain employs TRBV7-9 and TRBJ1-1, with D hard to call. The CDR3 consists of 12 residues. Germline V CDR1 and CDR2: SEHNR, FQNEAQ (reference sequence). With 3 bases removed from V and 11 bases from J, the gap between germline ends came to 13 bases. This CDR3 is CASSFNSERAFF. CDR3 sequence (DNA): TGTGCCAGCAGCTTCAATTCGGAAAGGGCTTTCTTT.

The chain has TRBV15 and TRBJ2-7, with a tentative D call TRBD1 (5 bases). Germline V gene lookup returns CDR1 LNHNV and CDR2 YYDKDF (reference sequence). The V gene lost 0 bases and the J gene lost 6 bases, with 12 bases spanning the gap. This CDR3 region has 14 residues. The CDR3 coding sequence is TGTGCCACCAGCAGAGATCGGCAGGGTAGCGAGCAGTACTTC. This encodes CATSRDRQGSEQYF.

A word on this clone: The same CDR3 can be traced to other DNA sequences in this sample. The CDR3 nucleotides are TGTGCCAGCAGCTCGGGGGGGCTCTCCTACGAGCAGTACTTC. This codes for CASSSGGLSYEQYF. The rearrangement links TRBV13 to TRBJ2-7; 8 nucleotides align to TRBD2. The CDR3 totals 14 residues. The J segment lost 0 bases and the V segment lost 4 bases, leaving 2 bases of the junction unmatched. CDR1 is PRHDT and CDR2 is FYEKMQ in the germline V gene (reference sequence). The full variable domain, in which reference TRBV13 and TRBJ2-7 provide the parts outside the CDR3, is AAGVIQSPRHLIKEKRETATLKCYPIPRHDTVYWYQQGPGQDPQFLISFYEKMQSDKGSIPDRFSAQQFSDYHSELNMSSLELGDSALYFCASSSGGLSYEQYFGPGTRLTVT.

In DNA, the CDR3 is TGCAGCGTTGAAGATCCGGGTCAGCATGGCTACACCTTC. This codes for CSVEDPGQHGYTF. The chain recombines TRBV29-1 with TRBJ1-2; D remains unclear. The CDR3 spans 13 residues. V lost 0 bases, J lost 6 bases, and 11 bases lay in between. The germline CDR1 and CDR2 sequences are SQVTM and ANQGSEA.

The chain links TRBV27 to TRBJ2-1; D might be TRBD1 (6 bases). Trimming pared 5 bases from V and 8 bases from J, leaving 7 bases between. The CDR3 totals 11 residues. Germline lookup yields CDR1 MNHEY and CDR2 SMNVEV (reference sequence). Here the CDR3 reads CASSQGHEQFF. The CDR3 coding sequence is TGTGCCAGCAGTCAGGGGCATGAGCAGTTCTTC.

The rearrangement joins TRBV6-5 to TRBJ2-1; 10 bases map to TRBD2. Germline CDR1 reads MNHEY; CDR2 reads SVGAGI. CDR3 size: 15 residues. The V segment lost 0 bases and the J segment 7 bases; nucleotides outside the gene matches: 3. CDR3 bases: TGTGCCAGCAGTTACTCAAGCGGGGGGGCGAATGAGCAGTTCTTC. Its translation is CASSYSSGGANEQFF.

The V and J genes are TRBV7-6 and TRBJ2-1; 11 bases map to TRBD2. V was pared by 5 bases and J by 6 bases, with 12 bases of the junction left unmatched. CDR1 SGHVS and CDR2 FNYEAQ come from the germline V gene. The CDR3 runs to 17 residues. CDR3 sequence: CASSPRGPSGGSNEQFF. CDR3 nucleotides: TGTGCCAGCAGCCCCAGAGGGCCTAGCGGGGGGAGCAATGAGCAGTTCTTC.

J is TRBJ2-1 and V is TRBV10-1; D remains unclear. The germline V gene has CDR1 WNHNN and CDR2 SYGVQD (reference sequence). V shed 0 bases and J shed 0 bases, with 9 bases lying between them. This CDR3 has 16 amino acids. The CDR3 loop is CASSESPVSSYNEQFF. CDR3 DNA: TGCGCCAGCAGTGAGTCGCCGGTGAGCTCCTACAATGAGCAGTTCTTC.

A few counts support this clone. The sample contains more than one DNA sequence encoding this CDR3. The gene calls are TRBV4-3 and TRBJ2-7, with TRBD1 identical over 11 bases. Looked up from germline, CDR1 is LGHNA and CDR2 is YSLEER. CDR3 length: 14 residues. V lost 4 bases, J lost 2 bases, and 1 base stayed unmatched. The CDR3 spells CASSPGQGAYEQYF. The CDR3 region has the DNA TGCGCCAGCAGCCCGGGACAGGGGGCCTACGAGCAGTACTTC.

This clone was recorded a few times. V is TRBV19 and J is TRBJ1-3; no firm D call. The CDR3 is 16 residues long. The germline V gene encodes CDR1 LNHDA and CDR2 SQIVND (reference sequence). V lost 4 bases, J lost 0 bases, and 13 bases lay in between. The CDR3 here is CASSNPGALSGNTIYF. The CDR3 DNA follows: TGTGCCAGTAGTAATCCCGGTGCCCTCTCTGGAAACACCATATATTTT.

The gene calls are TRBV27 and TRBJ2-7; 7 bases line up with TRBD2. Germline V gene data show CDR1 as MNHEY and CDR2 as SMNVEV (reference sequence). J lost 5 bases, V lost 2 bases, and 6 bases had no gene match. The length of the CDR3 is 14 residues. CDR3 amino acids: CASSLTVLADEQYF. The CDR3 DNA reads TGTGCCAGCAGTTTAACGGTCCTAGCGGACGAGCAGTACTTC.

The gene calls are TRBV12-5 and TRBJ2-7, with D unclear. The CDR3 extends over 12 amino acids. In germline, CDR1 is LGHNT, CDR2 FRNRAP. V was pared by 1 base and J by 3 bases, with 4 bases between. For the CDR3, the DNA is TGTGCTAGTGGTTTGGCCGACTACGAGCAGTACTTC. Amino acids: CASGLADYEQYF.

This clone was observed a few times. V gene TRBV5-1 combines with J gene TRBJ2-1, with D hard to call. CDR1 is SGHRS, CDR2 YFSETQ, per germline. The length of the CDR3 is 12 residues. The V gene lost 5 bases and the J gene lost 7 bases, with 10 bases spanning the gap. The CDR3, as DNA: TGCGCCAGCAGGCCCGGAGCGAATGAGCAGTTCTTC. This gives the protein CASRPGANEQFF. Combining the CDR3 with reference TRBV5-1 and TRBJ2-1 gives the whole variable domain KAGVTQTPRYLIKTRGQQVTLSCSPISGHRSVSWYQQTPGQGLQFLFEYFSETQRNKGNFPGRFSGRQFSNSRSEMNVSTLELGDSALYLCASRPGANEQFFGPGTRLTVL.

The J gene is TRBJ2-7, the V gene TRBV4-1, with 10 bases aligning to TRBD2. V shed 1 base and J 3 bases; nucleotides not matched to a gene: 3. The CDR3 is 15 amino acids. CDR1 is MGHRA and CDR2 is YSYEKL in the germline V gene. The CDR3 region has the DNA TGCGCCAGCAGCCAAGTGGCTAGCGGGGGCTACGAGCAGTACTTC. Protein sequence: CASSQVASGGYEQYF.

J is TRBJ1-1 and V is TRBV6-5, with TRBD1 as a possible D gene (5 bases). V lost 0 bases and J lost 4, with 6 bases in between. This CDR3 spans 13 amino acids. Germline CDR1 MNHEY, CDR2 SVGAGI. The CDR3: CASSYSQGTEAFF. CDR3 nucleotides: TGTGCCAGCAGTTACTCTCAGGGCACTGAAGCTTTCTTT.

The gene calls are TRBV4-1 and TRBJ2-7; maybe TRBD1 (5 bases). Germline CDR1 is MGHRA and CDR2 is YSYEKL. V was pared by 4 bases and J by 4 bases, with 14 bases between. This CDR3 contains 14 residues. CDR3 loop: CASSPATGPYEQYF. In DNA form, the CDR3 reads TGCGCCAGCAGCCCAGCCACAGGTCCGTACGAGCAGTACTTC.